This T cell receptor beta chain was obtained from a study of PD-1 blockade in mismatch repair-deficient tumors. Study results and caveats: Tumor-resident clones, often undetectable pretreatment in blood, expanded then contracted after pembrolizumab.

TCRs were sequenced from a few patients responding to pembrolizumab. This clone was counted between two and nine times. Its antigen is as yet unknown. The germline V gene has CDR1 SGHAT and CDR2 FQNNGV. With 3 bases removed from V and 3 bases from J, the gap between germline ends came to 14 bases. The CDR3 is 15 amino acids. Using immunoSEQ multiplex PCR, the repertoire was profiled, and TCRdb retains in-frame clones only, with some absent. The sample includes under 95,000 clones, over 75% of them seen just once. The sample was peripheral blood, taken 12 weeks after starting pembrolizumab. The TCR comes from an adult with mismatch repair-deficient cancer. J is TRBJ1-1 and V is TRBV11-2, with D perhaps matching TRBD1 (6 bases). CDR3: CASSFQGRGDTEAFF. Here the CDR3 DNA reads TGTGCCAGCAGCTTTCAGGGGAGGGGGGACACTGAAGCTTTCTTT.